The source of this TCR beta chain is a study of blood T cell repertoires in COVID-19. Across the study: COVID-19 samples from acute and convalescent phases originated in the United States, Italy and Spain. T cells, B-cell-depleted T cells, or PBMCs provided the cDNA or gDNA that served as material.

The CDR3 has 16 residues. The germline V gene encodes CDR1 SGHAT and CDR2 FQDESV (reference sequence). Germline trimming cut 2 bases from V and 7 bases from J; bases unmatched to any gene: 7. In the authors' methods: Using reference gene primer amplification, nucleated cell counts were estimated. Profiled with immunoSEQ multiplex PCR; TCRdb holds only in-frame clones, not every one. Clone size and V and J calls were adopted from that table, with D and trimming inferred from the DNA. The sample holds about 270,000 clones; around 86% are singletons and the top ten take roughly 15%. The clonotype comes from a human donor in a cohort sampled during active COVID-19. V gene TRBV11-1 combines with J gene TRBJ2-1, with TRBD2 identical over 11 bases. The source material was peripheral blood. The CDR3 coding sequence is TGTGCCAGCAGCTTAAGACTAGCGGGACAGAGGAATGAGCAGTTCTTC. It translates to CASSLRLAGQRNEQFF.